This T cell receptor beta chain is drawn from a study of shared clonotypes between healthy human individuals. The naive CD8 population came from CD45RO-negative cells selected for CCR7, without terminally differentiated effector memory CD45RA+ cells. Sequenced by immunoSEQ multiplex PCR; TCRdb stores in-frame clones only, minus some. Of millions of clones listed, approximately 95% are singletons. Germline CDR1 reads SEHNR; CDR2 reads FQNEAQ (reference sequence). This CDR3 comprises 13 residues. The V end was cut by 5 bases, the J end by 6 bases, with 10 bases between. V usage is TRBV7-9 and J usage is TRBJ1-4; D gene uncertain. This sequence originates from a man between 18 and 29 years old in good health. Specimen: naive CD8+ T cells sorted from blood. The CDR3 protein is CASSPDLYEKLFF. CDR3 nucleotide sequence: TGTGCCAGCAGCCCTGACCTCTATGAAAAACTGTTTTTT.